This paragraph covers one TCR beta chain sequence. The sample belongs to a study of blood T cell repertoires in COVID-19. How the authors handled the data: The authors estimated nucleated cell counts from reference gene primer amplification. Repertoires were generated with immunoSEQ multiplex PCR, while TCRdb's copy carries only in-frame clones and drops some. The V and J calls and clone size are taken from that table; D and trimming were inferred from the DNA. The sample comprises 360,000 or so clones, 88% of which are singletons, and approximately 1% rests with the top ten. Trimming pared 5 bases from V and 1 base from J, leaving 8 bases between. Germline CDR1 and CDR2: KGHSH and LQKENI. This CDR3 is 14 amino acids long. Researchers sorted participants into cohorts using their self-reported clinical history.

Sequenced material: PBMCs or T cells enriched from blood (not recorded which). This clonotype was obtained from a woman in her twenties or thirties who had been exposed to COVID-19. V gene TRBV18 combines with J gene TRBJ2-2, with D perhaps TRBD1 (5 bases). The CDR3 bases are TGTGCCAGCTCATCTACAGGGAACACCGGGGAGCTGTTTTTT. Protein sequence: CASSSTGNTGELFF.